Listed here are 17 T cell receptor beta chains from one sample, sequenced in a study of control samples from healthy donors and cancer patients. The assay was immunoSEQ multiplex PCR, and TCRdb's table has in-frame clones only and misses some. The sample carries 250,000 to 300,000 clones, roughly four fifths recorded once. The sample taken for sequencing was PBMCs. The receptor set was obtained from a woman aged 55-69 years with lung cancer.

V gene TRBV9 combines with J gene TRBJ2-5; possible D gene TRBD1, 5 bases. The CDR3 is 14 amino acids. V was clipped by 0 bases and J by 5 bases, with 11 bases between them. The germline gives CDR1 SGDLS, CDR2 YYNGEE. The CDR3 DNA reads as TGTGCCAGCAGCGTAGTAGGGGCGTCGGAGACCCAGTACTTC. Translation: CASSVVGASETQYF.

There are many counts of this clone. The chain combines TRBV4-2 with TRBJ2-7, with 8 bases identical to TRBD1. Looked up from germline, CDR1 is LGHNA and CDR2 is YNFKEQ. J was trimmed by 2 bases and V by 3 bases; bases with no gene match: 6. This CDR3 has 15 amino acids. The chain's CDR3 is CASSHEGQETYEQYF. DNA of the CDR3: TGTGCCAGCAGCCATGAGGGACAGGAAACCTACGAGCAGTACTTC.

This clone was picked up a small number of times. The V call is TRBV9, the J call TRBJ2-1; 8 bases match TRBD2. This CDR3 comprises 17 residues. CDR1 and CDR2 (germline): SGDLS, YYNGEE. The ends lost 2 bases at V and 4 bases at J; junction bases unmatched: 11. CDR3 sequence: CASSVGLAGGTYNEQFF. The CDR3 nucleotides read TGTGCCAGCAGCGTGGGCCTAGCGGGCGGGACTTACAATGAGCAGTTCTTC.

The chain couples TRBV5-1 to TRBJ1-2, with D unclear. The V gene lost 0 bases and the J gene lost 2 bases, with 8 bases spanning the gap. CDR1 and CDR2 from the germline V gene are SGHRS and YFSETQ. CDR3 length: 14 amino acids. CDR3 nucleotides: TGCGCCAGCAGCTTGGAGGGCCAAAACTATGGCTACACCTTC. Protein sequence: CASSLEGQNYGYTF.

This chain joins TRBV10-1 and TRBJ2-3; D is perhaps TRBD2 (6 bases). The germline V gene has CDR1 WNHNN and CDR2 SYGVQD (reference sequence). V was pared by 5 bases and J by 6 bases, with 6 bases between. The CDR3 has 11 residues. Written as DNA, the CDR3 is TGCGCCAGCAGTCGGGGGGATACGCAGTATTTT. Translated, it gives CASSRGDTQYF.

CDR3 nucleotide sequence: TGCGCCAGCAGCTTGGAGGGCTGGCTCGGAAACACCATATATTTT. This codes for CASSLEGWLGNTIYF. The chain is built from TRBV5-1 and TRBJ1-3; D gene ambiguous. This CDR3 has 15 amino acids. Germline V lookup: CDR1 SGHRS, CDR2 YFSETQ. V lost 0 bases to trimming and J lost 4 bases, with 11 bases between them.

This rearrangement joins TRBV7-8 to TRBJ1-5; D is unresolved. V lost 5 bases, J lost 6 bases, and 14 bases lay in between. CDR3 size: 14 residues. Germline CDR1 is SGHVS and CDR2 is FQNEAQ. CDR3 region: CASSLSQGGQPQHF. The CDR3 nucleotides are TGTGCCAGCAGCCTCAGCCAAGGCGGTCAGCCCCAGCATTTT.

The rearrangement links TRBV3-1 (or the pseudogene TRBV3-2) to TRBJ2-7; tentative D call: TRBD2 (6 bases). Trimming took 2 bases from V and 2 from J, leaving 16 bases between them. This CDR3 spans 16 amino acids. Germline CDR1 and CDR2: LGHDT and YNNKEL (reference sequence). CDR3 protein: CASSQTPGTRAYEQYF. The CDR3 coding sequence is TGTGCCAGCAGCCAAACCCCCGGGACTCGAGCCTACGAGCAGTACTTC.

J is TRBJ2-5 and V is TRBV12-3 or TRBV12-4; D remains unclear. The CDR3 has 13 residues. V was clipped by 6 bases and J by 5 bases, with 13 bases between them. The CDR3 DNA sequence: TGTGCCAGCAGCCGAGGAATGAAGGAGACCCAGTACTTC. Amino acid sequence: CASSRGMKETQYF.

The gene calls are TRBV28 and TRBJ2-7; maybe TRBD1 (6 bases). The V end was cut by 2 bases, the J end by 0 bases, with 14 bases between. The germline CDR1 and CDR2 sequences are MDHEN and SYDVKM. CDR3 length equals 16 residues. The CDR3 sequence: CASSLRTGFPSYEQYF. The CDR3, as DNA: TGTGCCAGCAGTTTACGTACAGGGTTCCCCTCCTACGAGCAGTACTTC.

This clone showed up just once. The chain is built from TRBV19 and TRBJ1-2; D is ambiguous. Germline loops: CDR1 LNHDA, CDR2 SQIVND (reference sequence). Trimming removed 5 bases at V and 4 bases at J, with 5 bases between. CDR3 length: 11 residues. Here the CDR3 reads CASSEAYGYTF. For the CDR3, the DNA is TGTGCCAGTAGTGAAGCCTATGGCTACACCTTC.

The chain recombines TRBV28 with TRBJ1-2, with D unresolved. This CDR3 has 13 amino acids. Looked up from germline, CDR1 is MDHEN and CDR2 is SYDVKM. V lost 5 bases to trimming and J lost 6 bases, with 13 bases between them. CDR3 DNA: TGTGCCAGCAGTCCCCCAAGTAAGGATGGCTACACCTTC. Its protein is CASSPPSKDGYTF.

In its sample, this clone was seen many times. This chain joins TRBV11-2 and TRBJ2-7; weak D call: TRBD1 (6 bases). The CDR3 consists of 13 residues. Per germline, CDR1 SGHAT and CDR2 FQNNGV. Trimming left V 5 bases short and J 3 bases short, with 11 bases between. The CDR3 bases are TGTGCCAGCAGCGTGGACAGCGACTACGAGCAGTACTTC. This sequence encodes CASSVDSDYEQYF.

V and J are TRBV5-4 and TRBJ2-3; possibly TRBD1 for D (6 bases). Germline values: CDR1 SGHNT, CDR2 YYREEE (reference sequence). Trimming stripped 1 base from V and 4 bases from J, with 7 bases between. The CDR3 is 13 residues long. CDR3 sequence: CASSLKGADTQYF. CDR3 in DNA: TGTGCCAGCAGCTTGAAGGGGGCAGATACGCAGTATTTT.

V usage is TRBV9 and J usage is TRBJ1-4, with 12 bases lining up with TRBD1. V was clipped by 3 bases and J by 2 bases; unmatched bases: 11. The germline V gene has CDR1 SGDLS and CDR2 YYNGEE. The CDR3 spans 19 residues. The CDR3 DNA reads TGTGCCAGCAGCGCGGACGGGACAGGGGGCTTTGCGACTAATGAAAAACTGTTTTTT. Its protein is CASSADGTGGFATNEKLFF. Using reference TRBV9 and TRBJ1-4 for the parts outside the CDR3, the full variable domain is DSGVTQTPKHLITATGQRVTLRCSPRSGDLSVYWYQQSLDQGLQFLIQYYNGEERAKGNILERFSAQQFPDLHSELNLSSLELGDSALYFCASSADGTGGFATNEKLFFGSGTQLSVL.

This clone was counted once. The chain employs TRBV6-2 or TRBV6-3 and TRBJ2-5, with a weak D call TRBD2 (6 bases). The V gene's germline CDR1 is MNHEY and CDR2 SVGEGT. CDR3 length: 17 residues. V shed 6 bases and J shed 0 bases, with 20 bases lying between them. CDR3 amino acids: CASSFGWGDKYQETQYF. The DNA for the CDR3 is TGTGCCAGCAGCTTCGGGTGGGGGGATAAGTACCAAGAGACCCAGTACTTC.

The chain combines TRBV5-8 with TRBJ1-2; 8 bases agree with TRBD1. CDR3 length: 16 residues. Germline V lookup: CDR1 SGHTS, CDR2 YDEGEE. V shed 4 bases, J shed 6 bases, and the junction held 14 bases outside the gene matches. CDR3 DNA sequence: TGTGCCAGCAGCCTGGGTACAGACAGGGGCTCGGATGGCTACACCTTC. It is translated as CASSLGTDRGSDGYTF.